This is a list of T cell receptor beta chains from one sample in a study of T-cell reconstitution after alpha-beta-depleted transplantation in children. TCRdb re-called the PCR reads with MiXCR, one entry per CDR3 protein. The data show some 530,000 distinct CDR3 sequences, with around an eighth seen just once and about 6% held by the top ten. Sequences were derived from PBMCs from the stem cell graft donor, sampled from the stem cell graft. All receptors come from a human donor who donated a stem cell graft to a child with combined immunodeficiency. Both conserved end residues are part of each CDR3. D genes are given only for firm matches. Expanded clones get a size class; other rows say once, few or many, or leave the size out.

>NA|NA|TRBV11-2|TRBJ1-4
TGTGCCAGCAGCTTATTACCCCATTCAACTAATGAAAAACTGTTTTTT
CASSLLPHSTNEKLFF
>NA|many|TRBV7-2|TRBJ1-4
TGTGCCAGCAGCACAGACCTGGCAGGCAAGAATGAAAAACTGTTTTTT
CASSTDLAGKNEKLFF
>TRBD2|NA|TRBV6-2/TRBV6-3|TRBJ2-1
TGTGCCAGCAGGTGGGCGGGAGAACCCTACAATGAGCAGTTCTTC
CASRWAGEPYNEQFF
>TRBD1|NA|TRBV20-1|TRBJ2-7
TGCAGTGCTCCCTGGACAGGGAGCTCCTACGAGCAGTACTTC
CSAPWTGSSYEQYF
>TRBD1|few|TRBV20-1|TRBJ2-1
TGCAGTGCTACTCCCGGGACAGGACCCTACAATGAGCAGTTCTTC
CSATPGTGPYNEQFF
>TRBD2|NA|TRBV7-8|TRBJ2-2
TGTGCCAGCAGCCCCCCACCGGGGGGCACCGGGGAGCTGTTTTTT
CASSPPPGGTGELFF
>NA|many|TRBV27|TRBJ2-2
TGTGCCAGCAGTACATCGACCATCCCCGGGGAGCTGTTTTTT
CASSTSTIPGELFF
>NA|few|TRBV21-1|TRBJ1-5
TGTGCCAGCAGCAAAACGACTTCCCGGGGGGATCAGCCCCAGCATTTT
CASSKTTSRGDQPQHF
>NA|NA|TRBV11-3|TRBJ2-1
TGTGCCAGCAGCTCGAGGGAAGCCTCCTACAATGAGCAGTTCTTC
CASSSREASYNEQFF
>TRBD2|many|TRBV12-3/TRBV12-4|TRBJ2-3
TGTGCCAGCAGTCCTCGGGGAGGGACAGATACGCAGTATTTT
CASSPRGGTDTQYF
>NA|NA|TRBV11-2|TRBJ2-5
TGTGCCAGCAGCTTAGCACGGGTCCCTCAACGGGAGACCCAGTACTTC
CASSLARVPQRETQYF
>NA|few|TRBV6-1|TRBJ2-7
TGTGCCAGCAGGGGAGTCCCGCAGTACTTC
CASRGVPQYF
>NA|NA|TRBV30|TRBJ1-1
TGTGCCTGGAGTGTACTGGGGAGGGGCCACACTGAAGCTTTCTTT
CAWSVLGRGHTEAFF
>NA|NA|TRBV7-9|TRBJ2-6
TGTGCCAGCAGCTGGGTAGGGACTGGGGCCAACGTCCTGACTTTC
CASSWVGTGANVLTF
>NA|NA|TRBV21-1|TRBJ2-6
TGTGCCAGCAGCACGGCGGGGGCCAACGTCCTGACTTTC
CASSTAGANVLTF
>TRBD1|NA|TRBV6-1|TRBJ2-7
TGTGCCAGCAGTCCCGACAGGGGGCCAAACGAGCAGTACTTC
CASSPDRGPNEQYF
>TRBD2|NA|TRBV12-3/TRBV12-4|TRBJ2-2
TGTGCCAGCAGCCCCCGGAGCGGGGCGAACACCGGGGAGCTGTTTTTT
CASSPRSGANTGELFF
>NA|many|TRBV20-1|TRBJ2-5
TGCAGTGCTAGAGATTGGGCAGCCCAAGAGACCCAGTACTTC
CSARDWAAQETQYF
>TRBD2|NA|TRBV29-1|TRBJ2-5
TGCAGCGCCTCGGGACTAGCGGGAGCGGTACCTGAGGAGACCCAGTACTTC
CSASGLAGAVPEETQYF
>TRBD2|many|TRBV20-1|TRBJ2-1
TGCAGTGCTCCCGGGACTAGCGGCAGGGGAGAGCAGTTCTTC
CSAPGTSGRGEQFF
>NA|NA|TRBV20-1|TRBJ2-3
TGCAGTGCTTGGGAGATCCCCACAGGGACGCAGTATTTT
CSAWEIPTGTQYF
>TRBD1|NA|TRBV24-1|TRBJ2-3
TGTGCCACCAGTGATTCCAGCGACAGGGGAACAGATACGCAGTATTTT
CATSDSSDRGTDTQYF
>NA|NA|TRBV7-2|TRBJ2-3
TGTGCCAGCAGCTTCTGGGGAAAGGGAGATACGCAGTATTTT
CASSFWGKGDTQYF
>TRBD1|NA|TRBV6-5|TRBJ1-6
TGTGCCAGCAGTTACGCATTGGGACAGCTGAATTCACCCCTCCACTTT
CASSYALGQLNSPLHF
>TRBD1|few|TRBV7-8|TRBJ2-3
TGTGCCAGCACCCGGACAGGGAAGGGAGATACGCAGTATTTT
CASTRTGKGDTQYF
>TRBD2|NA|TRBV24-1|TRBJ2-7
TGTGCCACCAGTCCTAGCGGGAGACAAAACGAGCAGTACTTC
CATSPSGRQNEQYF
>NA|few|TRBV29-1|TRBJ2-1
TGCAGCGTTACCCTATTCGGACGGCAGGACCTTCGTGGGATCTTC
CSVTLFGRQDLRGIF
>TRBD2|NA|TRBV25-1|TRBJ2-1
TGTGCCATCCAAGCGGGAAGCTCCTACAATGAGCAGTTCTTC
CAIQAGSSYNEQFF
>NA|many|TRBV12-3/TRBV12-4|TRBJ2-3
TGTGCCAGCAATCCCTCCCGGGCTAGCTTCACAGATACGCAGTATTTT
CASNPSRASFTDTQYF
>TRBD2|NA|TRBV9|TRBJ2-3
TGTGCCAGCAGCGTAGACCCGGGAGGGACCACAGATACGCAGTATTTT
CASSVDPGGTTDTQYF
>NA|few|TRBV5-1|TRBJ2-5
TGCGCCAGCAGCCTTCAAAGCCCCTCACAAGAGACCCAGTACTTC
CASSLQSPSQETQYF
>TRBD2|NA|TRBV20-1|TRBJ2-1
TGCAGTGCCAACTTAGCGGGAACTTCCTACAATGAGCAGTTCTTC
CSANLAGTSYNEQFF
>NA|NA|TRBV30|TRBJ2-7
TGTGCCTGGAGGACCCGGGGTGCCTACGAGCAGTACTTC
CAWRTRGAYEQYF
>NA|NA|TRBV27|TRBJ2-1
TGTGCCAGCGGGTTCGACACGGTATTTAGTGAGCAGTTCTTC
CASGFDTVFSEQFF
>NA|NA|TRBV15|TRBJ2-5
TGTGCCACCAGCAGAGATCTTCCCTCGCAGAGTCAAGAGACCCAGTACTTC
CATSRDLPSQSQETQYF
>TRBD1|few|TRBV12-3/TRBV12-4|TRBJ2-3
TGTGCCAGCAGTCCAGCCGGGACAGGGGCAGATACGCAGTATTTT
CASSPAGTGADTQYF
>NA|NA|TRBV19|TRBJ2-1
TGTGCCAGTAGTATATCGGCCGGCTACAATGAGCAGTTCTTC
CASSISAGYNEQFF
>NA|NA|TRBV29-1|TRBJ2-1
TGCAGTGTTGTCGGGAACTGCAATGAGCAGTTCTTC
CSVVGNCNEQFF
>TRBD2|NA|TRBV5-1|TRBJ2-7
TGCGCCAGCAGCGCGAGCGGGAGCGGGGAGCAGTACTTC
CASSASGSGEQYF
>NA|few|TRBV5-1|TRBJ2-5
TGCGCCAGCAGCTTCTGGGGGGACCAAGAGACCCAGTACTTC
CASSFWGDQETQYF
>TRBD2|NA|TRBV5-1|TRBJ2-7
TGCGCCAGCAGCCCCTACACCCAGCGGGAGTTCAGCGAGCAGTACTTC
CASSPYTQREFSEQYF
>TRBD2|many|TRBV10-3|TRBJ2-3
TGTGCCATCAGTCGACTAGCGGGGGGCACAGATACGCAGTATTTT
CAISRLAGGTDTQYF
>TRBD2|NA|TRBV11-1|TRBJ2-1
TGTGCCAGCAGCGTAGGAAGACTAGCTTCCAATGAGCAGTTCTTC
CASSVGRLASNEQFF
>NA|many|TRBV9|TRBJ2-2
TGTGCCAGCAGCGTAGTTACAGCCGGGGAGCTGTTTTTT
CASSVVTAGELFF
>NA|few|TRBV28|TRBJ2-7
TGTGCCAGCAGTCTTCCGGGTTTTTTCTACGAGCAGTACTTC
CASSLPGFFYEQYF
>NA|NA|TRBV7-2|TRBJ1-2
TGTGCCAGCAGCTTAGCAGGGTCCCATGGCTACACCTTC
CASSLAGSHGYTF
>NA|few|TRBV12-3/TRBV12-4|TRBJ1-2
TGTGCCAGCAGTGGCGGTCCGGAAGGCTACACCTTC
CASSGGPEGYTF
>NA|many|TRBV29-1|TRBJ1-2
TGCAGCGTTGAAGATCCTATGGGGGGGGACTATGGCTACACCTTC
CSVEDPMGGDYGYTF
>NA|few|TRBV28|TRBJ1-5
TGTGCCAGCAGTTTAACCCAGGGTAGAGTAAATCAGCCCCAGCATTTT
CASSLTQGRVNQPQHF
>TRBD2|NA|TRBV7-9|TRBJ2-1
TGTGCCAGCAGCCTCCGCCTAGCGGTCTTAAATGAGCAGTTCTTC
CASSLRLAVLNEQFF
>NA|NA|TRBV5-1|TRBJ2-2
TGCGCCAGCAGCCCCGGTCGCCCCACAGCCACCGGGGAGCTGTTTTTT
CASSPGRPTATGELFF
>NA|few|TRBV7-2|TRBJ2-3
TGTGCCAGCAGCCCTGCATGGACGGATACGCAGTATTTT
CASSPAWTDTQYF
>TRBD2|NA|TRBV5-1|TRBJ2-5
TGCGCCAGCAGCCCAAGACTAGCGGGGTTGGAGACCCAGTACTTC
CASSPRLAGLETQYF